This passage covers 26 T cell receptor beta chains from one sample sequenced in a study of T cell responses to AZD1222 COVID-19 vaccine. The protocol was immunoSEQ multiplex PCR, while the TCRdb copy is restricted to in-frame clones and leaves out a portion. The table records around 130,000 clones, approximately 85% of them present only once. Sequences were derived from peripheral blood, sampled on day 0 of AZD1222 vaccination. The receptors shown here come from an adult in good health.

In its sample, this clone was seen a few times. The chain links TRBV12-3 or TRBV12-4 to TRBJ1-1, with D possibly being TRBD1 (5 bases). The CDR3 contains 13 residues. Trimming shortened V by 4 bases and J by 0 bases, and 6 bases separated the two germline ends. The CDR3 nucleotides read TGTGCCAGCAGTTGGGGGTTGAACACTGAAGCTTTCTTT. Encoded protein: CASSWGLNTEAFF.

V and J are TRBV5-4 and TRBJ1-2, with 7 nucleotides matching TRBD1. Germline CDR1 is SGHNT and CDR2 is YYREEE (reference sequence). Trimming cost V 6 bases and J 8 bases; bases outside gene matches: 7. The CDR3 totals 12 residues. The chain's CDR3 is CASTIQGSGYTF. The CDR3 bases are TGTGCCAGCACAATACAGGGGAGCGGCTACACCTTC.

This chain links TRBV19 with TRBJ2-2, with TRBD1 matching over 9 bases. Germline-derived CDR1 and CDR2 are LNHDA and SQIVND (reference sequence). The CDR3 loop spans 19 amino acids. The J segment lost 4 bases and the V segment lost 5 bases, leaving 17 bases of the junction unmatched. CDR3 sequence reads: CASSSAGTGLSMGTGELFF. CDR3 sequence (DNA): TGTGCCAGTAGTTCGGCCGGGACAGGGCTTTCAATGGGCACCGGGGAGCTGTTTTTT.

The chain employs TRBV7-2 and TRBJ2-7, with D perhaps matching TRBD2 (6 bases). The V gene's germline CDR1 is SGHTA and CDR2 FQGNSA. CDR3 length: 14 amino acids. V was clipped by 4 bases and J by 2 bases, with 12 bases between them. The CDR3 DNA reads TGTGCCAGCAGCTCCGGGGGTTCGGCCTACGAGCAGTACTTC. Translation: CASSSGGSAYEQYF.

This chain connects TRBV20-1 to TRBJ2-1, with 9 bases aligning to TRBD2. Germline CDR1 DFQATT, CDR2 SNEGSKA (reference sequence). V was pared by 3 bases and J by 6 bases, with 0 bases of the junction left unmatched. This CDR3 is 12 amino acids long. The CDR3 spells CSASSGSNEQFF. The DNA for the CDR3 is TGCAGTGCTAGTAGCGGGAGCAATGAGCAGTTCTTC.

V and J are TRBV30 and TRBJ1-4; 7 bases agree with TRBD1. After removal of 0 bases from V and 6 bases from J, the junction contained 4 bases not matched to a gene. In germline, CDR1 is GTSNPN, CDR2 SVGIG (reference sequence). This CDR3 is built from 14 residues. In nucleotides, the CDR3 is TGTGCCTGGAGTGTAGATGGGACAGATGAAAAACTGTTTTTT. It specifies CAWSVDGTDEKLFF.

The J gene is TRBJ1-6, the V gene TRBV20-1; TRBD1 matches 8 bases. Looked up from germline, CDR1 is DFQATT and CDR2 is SNEGSKA (reference sequence). The CDR3 has 12 amino acids. V lost 3 bases and J lost 10; bases outside the gene matches: 2. The chain's CDR3 is CSASGQGSPLHF. The CDR3 nucleotides read TGCAGTGCTAGTGGACAGGGATCACCCCTCCACTTT.

V is TRBV25-1 and J is TRBJ2-1; D possibly uses TRBD1 or TRBD2 (5 bases each). Germline CDR1 is MGHDK and CDR2 is SYGVNS. The V and J ends lost 2 bases and 10 bases respectively, with 6 bases between them. CDR3 length: 11 residues. CDR3 nucleotide sequence: TGTGCCAGCAGTGAAGAGGGGGAGCAGTTCTTC. Its translation: CASSEEGEQFF.

The chain has TRBV7-8 and TRBJ1-4; D is unclear. The CDR3 loop spans 15 amino acids. V lost 5 bases and J 7 bases, leaving 17 bases between the germline ends. Per germline, CDR1 SGHVS and CDR2 FQNEAQ. The CDR3 loop reads CASSSAGLSGEKLFF. The CDR3 region has the DNA TGTGCCAGCAGCAGTGCCGGCCTTTCGGGTGAAAAACTGTTTTTT.

This chain uses TRBV11-3 with TRBJ1-1, with D uncertain. This CDR3 is built from 13 residues. CDR1 is SGHNT and CDR2 is YENEEA in the germline V gene. V dropped 1 base and J dropped 5 bases, with 8 bases sitting between them. The CDR3 here is CASSLAVWTEAFF. CDR3 DNA sequence: TGTGCCAGCAGCTTAGCCGTCTGGACTGAAGCTTTCTTT.

This clone was found a few times. The chain recombines TRBV5-4 with TRBJ1-6, with D perhaps TRBD1 (5 bases). The CDR3 sequence is 14 residues long. Trimming pared 5 bases from V and 5 bases from J, leaving 11 bases between. Germline assignment: CDR1 SGHNT and CDR2 YYREEE (reference sequence). The CDR3 is CASRRPGDNSPLHF. The CDR3 DNA sequence: TGTGCCAGCAGGAGGCCGGGGGATAATTCACCCCTCCACTTT.

This clone has a single count. This sequence joins TRBV6-5 and TRBJ2-1; D gene unclear. This CDR3 comprises 14 residues. Germline CDR1 is MNHEY and CDR2 is SVGAGI. Trimming removed 2 bases from V and 0 bases from J, with 5 bases in between. CDR3 sequence: CASSYGDSYNEQFF. The CDR3 nucleotides read TGTGCCAGCAGTTACGGGGACTCCTACAATGAGCAGTTCTTC.

V is TRBV6-1 and J is TRBJ2-3; the D is unclear. The length of the CDR3 is 15 residues. V gave up 2 bases and J gave up 2 bases, with 11 bases separating them. In germline, CDR1 is MNHNS, CDR2 SASEGT. The DNA for the CDR3 is TGTGCCAGCAGTGAACTCCCGGATTACACAGATACGCAGTATTTT. Residues: CASSELPDYTDTQYF.

The gene calls are TRBV19 and TRBJ2-1, with 7 bases aligning to TRBD2. This CDR3 contains 13 residues. V dropped 5 bases and J dropped 5; count of bases not matched to a gene: 3. The germline gives CDR1 LNHDA, CDR2 SQIVND (reference sequence). CDR3 nucleotide sequence: TGTGCCAGTAGTTTCGGGGGGAACAATGAGCAGTTCTTC. It yields the protein CASSFGGNNEQFF.

The CDR3 DNA reads as TGCGCCAGCAGCTTGGGCTACTACGAGCAGTACTTC. Translated: CASSLGYYEQYF. The chain joins TRBV5-1 to TRBJ2-7; D is undetermined. In germline, CDR1 is SGHRS, CDR2 YFSETQ. CDR3 length equals 12 residues. Trimming removed 0 bases at V and 3 bases at J, with 4 bases between.

The chain joins TRBV6-4 to TRBJ1-1; D is ambiguous. Trimming removed 5 bases from V and 1 base from J, with 8 bases in between. The germline V gene has CDR1 MRHNA and CDR2 SNTAGT. This CDR3 is built from 13 residues. CDR3 bases: TGTGCCAGCAGTTTGGTGCGGAACACTGAAGCTTTCTTT. Translation: CASSLVRNTEAFF.

This clone was recorded once. CDR3 bases: TGTGCCAGCGGTCCGCTGGGACAGGTGTACGAGCAGTACTTC. Protein: CASGPLGQVYEQYF. The chain uses TRBV7-2 and TRBJ2-7; TRBD1 aligns across 8 bases. Germline V gene sequence: CDR1 SGHTA, CDR2 FQGNSA. V trimming: 8 bases; J trimming: 4 bases; junction bases outside the gene matches: 10. The CDR3 loop spans 14 amino acids.

This chain uses TRBV19 with TRBJ2-7; 7 bases match TRBD1. Germline trimming cut 5 bases from V and 4 bases from J; bases unmatched to any gene: 8. The CDR3 runs to 14 residues. From germline, CDR1 is LNHDA and CDR2 SQIVND (reference sequence). CDR3 in DNA: TGTGCCAGTAGTCGAGGGGGCAGGGGATACGAGCAGTACTTC. Translation gives CASSRGGRGYEQYF.

The gene calls are TRBV28 and TRBJ1-1, with D uncertain. Germline V gene lookup returns CDR1 MDHEN and CDR2 SYDVKM. This CDR3 has 11 amino acids. V lost 7 bases and J 8 bases, leaving 11 bases between the germline ends. CDR3 residues: CASTLGREAFF. Written as DNA, the CDR3 is TGTGCCAGCACCCTGGGTCGAGAAGCTTTCTTT.

The chain recombines TRBV28 with TRBJ1-1; TRBD1 aligns across 9 bases. Germline CDR1 is MDHEN and CDR2 is SYDVKM. The CDR3 has 13 amino acids. The junction had 2 bases not matched to a gene; V was cut back by 5 bases and J by 4 bases. In nucleotides, the CDR3 is TGTGCCAGCAGTGGGGACAGGGCCACTGAAGCTTTCTTT. It is translated as CASSGDRATEAFF.

This clone has more than one count but fewer than ten. The chain recombines TRBV5-1 with TRBJ1-3; D possibly corresponds to TRBD1 (6 bases). Germline V lookup: CDR1 SGHRS, CDR2 YFSETQ. The CDR3 has 14 amino acids. Between the trimmed V and J ends, which lost 0 bases and 7 bases, there was a span of 11 bases. The CDR3 reads CASSLDVRGNTIYF. In DNA form, the CDR3 reads TGCGCCAGCAGCTTGGATGTCAGGGGTAACACCATATATTTT.

The rearrangement links TRBV24-1 to TRBJ1-5; 7 nucleotides agree with TRBD1. In germline, CDR1 is KGHDR, CDR2 SFDVKD. Trimming took 4 bases from V and 2 from J; bases not matched to a gene: 10. This CDR3 spans 17 amino acids. This chain's CDR3 is CATSDLNRGGGNQPQHF. DNA of the CDR3: TGTGCCACCAGTGACTTAAACAGGGGAGGAGGCAATCAGCCCCAGCATTTT.

The chain has TRBV2 and TRBJ1-5, with D unresolved. Trimming cost V 6 bases and J 0 bases, with 12 bases left between them. Per the germline V gene, CDR1 is SNHLY and CDR2 is FYNNEI. The CDR3 has 15 amino acids. In DNA, the CDR3 is TGTGCCAGCAGGTTCTTCTCAGATAGCAATCAGCCCCAGCATTTT. This encodes CASRFFSDSNQPQHF.

V is TRBV28 and J is TRBJ1-3; no firm D call. This CDR3 has 15 residues. V dropped 6 bases and J dropped 3 bases, with 15 bases sitting between them. The germline V gene has CDR1 MDHEN and CDR2 SYDVKM. CDR3 residues: CASSSPGLGGNTIYF. DNA of the CDR3: TGTGCCAGCAGCTCCCCAGGACTCGGTGGAAACACCATATATTTT.

A few counts support this clone. The gene calls are TRBV21-1 and TRBJ2-7. TRBV21-1 has pseudogene status. This CDR3 is built from 16 residues. CDR3 residues: CASSKFRAEGVYEQYF. The CDR3 nucleotides are TGTGCCAGCAGCAAGTTTCGAGCGGAGGGGGTCTACGAGCAGTACTTC.

The chain employs TRBV11-3 and TRBJ2-7; weak D call: TRBD2 (5 bases). The CDR3 totals 14 residues. V shed 5 bases and J shed 3 bases, with 14 bases lying between them. Germline values: CDR1 SGHNT, CDR2 YENEEA. The CDR3 reads CASSEIYRDYEQYF. In DNA form, the CDR3 reads TGTGCCAGCAGCGAAATATACCGGGACTACGAGCAGTACTTC.